This TCR beta chain appears in the sequencing data of a study of T cell responses to AZD1222 COVID-19 vaccine. Repertoires were generated with immunoSEQ multiplex PCR, while TCRdb's copy carries only in-frame clones and drops some. The sample lists 150,000 to 200,000 clones, around 93% occurring once. Germline assignment: CDR1 SGHTA and CDR2 FQGTGA. The CDR3 runs 15 residues. Losses at the gene ends were 6 bases for V and 8 bases for J; bases not matched to a gene: 9. Sequencing used peripheral blood, obtained 28 days after the second AZD1222 dose. The V and J genes are TRBV7-3 and TRBJ2-1, with TRBD2 matching 11 bases. The sequence came from an adult who received the AZD1222 COVID-19 vaccine. The CDR3 spells CASRRSSGGTDEQFF. CDR3 nucleotide sequence: TGTGCCAGCAGACGCTCTAGCGGGGGGACCGATGAGCAGTTCTTC.